Below, 3 T cell receptor beta chains from the same sample are listed, as sequenced in a study of T cell changes during pregnancy in multiple sclerosis. Some clones are missing from TCRdb's copy, which holds only in-frame ones; the method was immunoSEQ multiplex PCR. The sample contains under 55,000 clones, roughly 93% of which appear only once. Here the sequenced sample was peripheral blood, taken in the second trimester of pregnancy. The receptors were gathered from a female donor with multiple sclerosis, enrolled in a pregnancy study.

The chain carries TRBV7-9 and TRBJ2-1, with 7 bases identical to TRBD1. CDR3 length: 15 residues. The ends lost 5 bases at V and 7 bases at J; junction bases unmatched: 11. Germline V CDR1 and CDR2: SEHNR, FQNEAQ (reference sequence). DNA for the CDR3: TGTGCCAGCAGCCAACCGGACAGGATCCGGAATGAGCAGTTCTTC. Translated: CASSQPDRIRNEQFF. The full variable domain, with the rest looked up from reference TRBV7-9 and TRBJ2-1, is DTGVSQNPRHKITKRGQNVTFRCDPISEHNRLYWYRQTLGQGPEFLTYFQNEAQLEKSRLLSDRFSAERPKGSFSTLEIQRTEQGDSAMYLCASSQPDRIRNEQFFGPGTRLTVL.

This chain uses TRBV29-1 with TRBJ1-3; 8 bases match TRBD1. CDR1 is SQVTM and CDR2 is ANQGSEA in the germline V gene. The ends lost 4 bases at V and 3 bases at J; junction bases unmatched: 2. The CDR3 runs 13 residues. The CDR3 DNA reads as TGCAGCGTTGTGACAGGGGATGGAAACACCATATATTTT. It yields the protein CSVVTGDGNTIYF.

V usage is TRBV5-1 and J usage is TRBJ2-7; TRBD2 aligns across 16 bases. CDR3 length equals 21 residues. Germline V gene sequence: CDR1 SGHRS, CDR2 YFSETQ. J lost 2 bases, V lost 9 bases, and 23 bases had no gene match. Here the CDR3 reads CAIPLYGYGTSGRARTYEQYF. CDR3 nucleotide sequence: TGCGCCATCCCCCTTTACGGTTACGGGACTAGCGGGAGGGCCAGGACCTACGAGCAGTACTTC.